A selection of T cell receptor beta chains follows, all from one sample in a study of blood T cell repertoires in COVID-19. Only in-frame clones appear in the TCRdb table, and some are missing; sequencing was by immunoSEQ multiplex PCR. The sample lists under 30,000 clones, around 95% seen once, with roughly 3.7% in the top ten. Sequenced sample: peripheral blood. These receptor sequences come from a human donor with active COVID-19. The donor label of this sample is uncertain. Each CDR3 is given with its conserved first and last residue. Fields, in order: V gene, D gene, J gene, clone size, CDR3 DNA, CDR3 protein. A D gene is named only where the DNA matches it firmly. For some rows the clone size is stated as once, few or many, or as a class when expanded; others skip it.

v_gene: TRBV10-3
d_gene: TRBD2
j_gene: TRBJ2-1
abundance: -
CDR3nt: TGTGCCATCAGCGGGACTAGCGGGGGTAATGAGCAGTTCTTC
CDR3aa: CAISGTSGGNEQFF

v_gene: TRBV29-1
d_gene: TRBD1
j_gene: TRBJ2-7
abundance: -
CDR3nt: TGCAGCGCCCGGGACAGGCTGACCTACGAGCAGTACTTC
CDR3aa: CSARDRLTYEQYF

v_gene: TRBV28
d_gene: TRBD1
j_gene: TRBJ1-1
abundance: -
CDR3nt: TGTGCCAGCAGCCCTGGACCGGGACAGAAAAACACTGAAGCTTTCTTT
CDR3aa: CASSPGPGQKNTEAFF

v_gene: TRBV25-1
d_gene: -
j_gene: TRBJ2-3
abundance: -
CDR3nt: TGTGCCAGCAGTTTACACACAGATACGCAGTATTTT
CDR3aa: CASSLHTDTQYF

v_gene: TRBV5-4
d_gene: -
j_gene: TRBJ2-1
abundance: -
CDR3nt: TGTGCCAGCACCTTGGGGCGGGGATATGAGCAGTTCTTC
CDR3aa: CASTLGRGYEQFF

v_gene: TRBV30
d_gene: TRBD2
j_gene: TRBJ2-5
abundance: -
CDR3nt: TGTGCCTGGAGTGGTCCCATACTAGCGGGAGGGGTGGTCGGGGAGACCCAGTACTTC
CDR3aa: CAWSGPILAGGVVGETQYF

v_gene: TRBV19
d_gene: -
j_gene: TRBJ2-7
abundance: -
CDR3nt: TGTGCCAGTAGTATAGAGCGGGACTCCTACGAGCAGTACTTC
CDR3aa: CASSIERDSYEQYF

v_gene: TRBV19
d_gene: -
j_gene: TRBJ1-5
abundance: few
CDR3nt: TGTGCCAGTAGTTGGGGGCAGAGCAATCAGCCCCAGCATTTT
CDR3aa: CASSWGQSNQPQHF

v_gene: TRBV12-2
d_gene: -
j_gene: TRBJ2-5
abundance: -
CDR3nt: TGTGCAAGTCGCCCCTCGGAGGCCGGGTCTCAAGAGACCCAGTACTTC
CDR3aa: CASRPSEAGSQETQYF

v_gene: TRBV12-3/TRBV12-4
d_gene: -
j_gene: TRBJ2-1
abundance: once
CDR3nt: TGTGCCAGCAGTTTCGTACGGAATGAGCAGTTCTTC
CDR3aa: CASSFVRNEQFF

v_gene: TRBV5-1
d_gene: -
j_gene: TRBJ2-1
abundance: -
CDR3nt: TGCGCCAGCAGCCCACAGGGTTCTGAGCAGTTCTTC
CDR3aa: CASSPQGSEQFF

v_gene: TRBV27
d_gene: -
j_gene: TRBJ2-5
abundance: -
CDR3nt: TGTGCCAGCAGCCCGGCGGGGTTGAGAGAGACCCAGTACTTC
CDR3aa: CASSPAGLRETQYF

v_gene: TRBV6-5
d_gene: -
j_gene: TRBJ2-2
abundance: -
CDR3nt: TGTGCCAGCAGTTACTCATATACAAGGAACACCGGGGAGCTGTTTTTT
CDR3aa: CASSYSYTRNTGELFF